Only a few counts were recorded for the clone carrying this TCR beta chain. Trimming took 8 bases from V and 5 from J; bases not matched to a gene: 10. The germline gives CDR1 MNHEY, CDR2 SVGAGI. The CDR3 totals 14 residues. This sample was taken from a study of blood T cell repertoires in COVID-19. Study-wide context: Researchers got acute and convalescent COVID-19 samples from the United States, Italy and Spain. Sample material is recorded as cDNA or gDNA derived from T cells, B-cell-depleted T cells, or PBMCs.

Methods used by the authors: Reference gene primers were amplified, and this amplification served to estimate nucleated cell counts. Profiling relied on immunoSEQ multiplex PCR, and the TCRdb table lists in-frame clones only, not all of them. That table supplies the V and J calls and clone size; D and trimming were determined from the DNA. Among some 98,000 clones listed, approximately 82% were seen once. The TCR was taken from a man in his fifties or sixties with acute or convalescent COVID-19. This chain connects TRBV6-5 to TRBJ1-1, with 8 bases lining up with TRBD1. The sample taken for sequencing was peripheral blood. For the CDR3, the DNA is TGTGCCAGCGACTTGACAGGGGCTAAAACTGAAGCTTTCTTT. The encoded protein is CASDLTGAKTEAFF.